This TCR beta chain was found in a study of T cell repertoires in cytomegalovirus infection. Study in general: The public TCR beta signatures pointed to both CMV infection and matching HLA type.

TCRdb independently ran MiXCR on the reads; one entry per CDR3 protein. This table holds some 150,000 distinct CDR3 sequences, roughly 6.5% found once. Ten or more counts support this clonotype. Its antigen is as yet unknown. Overall study findings and caveats: Summed frequency of shared TCR beta families picked out CMV carriers who also had the relevant HLA. The response measured ex vivo was dominated by TCR beta clonotypes (HLA-C-restricted and CMV-specific).

This sequence originates from a human donor in good health (CMV status not recorded). Some clones in this sample may be carry-over from other donors' samples. The specimen sequenced was PBMCs.

The CDR3 here is CASSQELRSTDTQYF. The CDR3 region has the DNA TGTGCCAGCAGCCAAGAACTCAGATCCACAGATACGCAGTATTTT. J is TRBJ2-3 and V is TRBV4-2, with D unclear. V was pared by 0 bases and J by 2 bases, with 9 bases between. Germline lookup yields CDR1 LGHNA and CDR2 YNFKEQ. CDR3 length equals 15 residues.